The T cell receptor (beta chain) described here comes from a study of naive and memory T cell subsets. Study observations and caveats: The RNA method is potentially sensitive to activation and differentiation changes.

An oligonucleotide containing a UMI was ligated to the 3' end of TCR cDNA. The SP2 primer and nested alpha and beta constant region primers amplified ligated cDNA in four rounds. TCRdb re-called the 5' RACE reads with MiXCR, one entry per CDR3 protein. The repertoire holds about 57,000 distinct CDR3 sequences, with around 7.3% as singletons. In its sample, this clonotype was seen many times. Antigen unknown. The CDR3 covers 15 residues. The germline V gene encodes CDR1 LGHDT and CDR2 YNNKEL (reference sequence). Trimming left V 3 bases short and J 1 base short, with 7 bases between. The chain recombines TRBV3-1 with TRBJ1-6; D uncertain. This TCR came from a female donor in good health. In DNA, the CDR3 is TGTGCCAGCAGCCACCGCGGGTCCTATAATTCACCCCTCCACTTT. Translating gives CASSHRGSYNSPLHF.